A single sample gave rise to the 23 T cell receptor beta chains below, sequenced in a study of cytomegalovirus exposure and HLA in healthy donors (dated by TCRdb to between 2016 and 2019). Library method: the immunoSEQ multiplex PCR assay. For the multiplex PCR, a mixture combining 60 forward primers for TCR Vbeta segments and 13 reverse primers for TCR Jbeta segments was used. Not all clones reach the TCRdb copy of this immuneACCESS table, which keeps in-frame sequences only. Checked studies attribute under half of the gap to unresolved V genes and leave the rest unexplained. The sample table holds 73,000 or so clones, of which 75% to 90% were seen once. Of the sample, 6.5% falls within the top ten clones. The sequencing input was PBMCs. The receptors were gathered from a human donor in good health.

This chain connects TRBV30 to TRBJ2-7; a weak D match, TRBD2 (5 bases). The V gene's germline CDR1 is GTSNPN and CDR2 SVGIG (reference sequence). This CDR3 comprises 15 residues. Trimming left V 3 bases short and J 1 base short, with 16 bases between. CDR3 DNA sequence: TGTGCCTGGAGACGCGGGTTTGGTTTGTCCTACGAGCAGTACTTC. Protein sequence: CAWRRGFGLSYEQYF.

V gene TRBV27 combines with J gene TRBJ1-4; TRBD1 matches 7 bases. The CDR3 is 14 amino acids. With V trimmed by 2 bases and J by 8 bases, 5 bases remained unmatched. Germline CDR1 and CDR2: MNHEY and SMNVEV (reference sequence). The CDR3 region is CASSLRRGIEKLFF. The CDR3 nucleotides are TGTGCCAGCAGTTTACGCAGGGGGATAGAAAAACTGTTTTTT.

This clone was picked up a small number of times. The V and J genes are TRBV5-1 and TRBJ2-1; 12 bases fit TRBD2. With 1 base clipped from V and 7 bases from J, the junction kept 0 bases outside the gene matches. Germline V CDR1 and CDR2: SGHRS, YFSETQ. The CDR3 extends over 14 amino acids. The DNA for the CDR3 is TGCGCCAGCAGCTTGACTAGCGGGGGGAATGAGCAGTTCTTC. As protein: CASSLTSGGNEQFF.

The rearrangement links TRBV6-1 to TRBJ2-5, with 9 bases identical to TRBD1. The DNA matches TRBJ2-7 better at its end, which makes the J call doubtful. Germline-derived CDR1 and CDR2 are MNHNS and SASEGT. The CDR3 is 14 amino acids. Here the CDR3 reads CASGRDRETYEQYF. The CDR3 region has the DNA TGTGCCAGCGGCCGGGACAGGGAGACCTACGAGCAGTACTTC.

The rearrangement uses TRBV19 and TRBJ1-5; tentatively, D is TRBD1 (6 bases). The V end was cut by 3 bases, the J end by 3 bases, with 12 bases between. This CDR3 contains 15 residues. Per germline, CDR1 LNHDA and CDR2 SQIVND (reference sequence). The chain's CDR3 is CASSIVQGNNQPQHF. Written as DNA, the CDR3 is TGTGCCAGTAGTATCGTACAGGGTAACAATCAGCCCCAGCATTTT.

This rearrangement joins TRBV7-3 to TRBJ1-1, with 7 bases matching TRBD1. Trimming removed 4 bases from V and 0 bases from J; junction bases left unmatched: 2. The germline V gene has CDR1 SGHTA and CDR2 FQGTGA. The CDR3 has 14 residues. The CDR3 sequence: CASSSQGMNTEAFF. In nucleotides, the CDR3 is TGTGCCAGCAGCTCACAGGGGATGAACACTGAAGCTTTCTTT.

Concerning this clone: This same CDR3 is encoded by further DNA sequences in the sample. V and J are TRBV11-2 and TRBJ1-1; TRBD1 aligns across 9 bases. Germline V gives CDR1 SGHAT, CDR2 FQNNGV. The CDR3 loop spans 13 amino acids. Losses at the gene ends were 3 bases for V and 4 bases for J; bases not matched to a gene: 0. The CDR3 DNA reads as TGTGCCAGCAGCTTGGACAGGGGCACTGAAGCTTTCTTT. Amino acids: CASSLDRGTEAFF.

This chain connects TRBV5-1 to TRBJ1-4; D is unresolved. This CDR3 has 12 amino acids. The germline gives CDR1 SGHRS, CDR2 YFSETQ. Trimming shortened V by 6 bases and J by 12 bases, and 15 bases separated the two germline ends. The DNA of the CDR3 is TGCGCCAGCAAGAGGGATGAAAAGGAACTGTTTTTT. It yields the protein CASKRDEKELFF.

The chain recombines TRBV7-9 with TRBJ2-1, with a weak D call TRBD2 (7 bases). The CDR3 has 15 residues. Trimming stripped 1 base from V and 3 bases from J, with 10 bases between. Germline values: CDR1 SEHNR, CDR2 FQNEAQ (reference sequence). CDR3 nucleotide sequence: TGTGCCAGCAGCTTAGTAGGGGGGGGCTACAATGAGCAGTTCTTC. Its protein product is CASSLVGGGYNEQFF.

The V and J genes are TRBV30 and TRBJ1-4; weak D call: TRBD1 (5 bases). V gave up 6 bases and J gave up 3 bases, with 11 bases separating them. The germline gives CDR1 GTSNPN, CDR2 SVGIG (reference sequence). This CDR3 region has 13 residues. CDR3 region: CACLGGANEKLFF. DNA for the CDR3: TGTGCCTGTCTGGGGGGGGCTAATGAAAAACTGTTTTTT.

The chain is built from TRBV5-8 and TRBJ2-3; unclear D gene. The germline V and J ends were trimmed by 5 bases and 0 bases, with 4 bases remaining between them. The germline gives CDR1 SGHTS, CDR2 YDEGEE. This CDR3 contains 12 residues. The CDR3 reads CASRLSTDTQYF. As DNA, the CDR3 is TGTGCCAGCAGACTTAGCACAGATACGCAGTATTTT. The full variable domain, its missing parts supplied by reference TRBV5-8 and TRBJ2-3, is EAGVTQSPTHLIKTRGQQATLRCSPISGHTSVYWYQQALGLGLQFLLWYDEGEERNRGNFPPRFSGRQFPNYSSELNVNALELEDSALYLCASRLSTDTQYFGPGTRLTVL.

This clone was recorded once. This chain uses TRBV5-4 with TRBJ2-1, with D perhaps matching TRBD1 (5 bases). The CDR3 length is 13 residues. V gave up 4 bases and J gave up 7 bases, with 12 bases separating them. CDR1 and CDR2 (germline): SGHNT, YYREEE (reference sequence). The CDR3 DNA reads as TGTGCCAGCAGCCCTCCCCAGGGAAATGAGCAGTTCTTC. Protein sequence: CASSPPQGNEQFF.

The CDR3 region has the DNA TGTGCCAGCTCACCCCTTGTCGCAGACATCAACACCATATATTTT. Encoded protein: CASSPLVADINTIYF. The chain combines TRBV18 with TRBJ1-3; D gene uncertain. The CDR3 totals 15 residues. V was pared by 3 bases and J by 7 bases, with 16 bases between. The germline CDR1 and CDR2 sequences are KGHSH and LQKENI.

The genes are TRBV29-1 and TRBJ2-2; unclear D gene. CDR1 SQVTM and CDR2 ANQGSEA come from the germline V gene. The ends were cut back, 3 bases at V and 1 base at J, with 6 bases in the middle. The length of the CDR3 is 13 residues. The CDR3 sequence is CSVDPRNTGELFF. CDR3 DNA sequence: TGCAGCGTTGACCCCAGGAACACCGGGGAGCTGTTTTTT.

The chain has TRBV2 and TRBJ2-1; 12 nucleotides line up with TRBD2. The CDR3 spans 18 residues. Germline V lookup: CDR1 SNHLY, CDR2 FYNNEI. The V and J ends lost 4 bases and 3 bases, in that order; junction bases with no gene match: 10. For the CDR3, the DNA is TGTGCCAGCAGTGTGGCTAGCGGGGGGGCCGGGGGCTACAATGAGCAGTTCTTC. It yields the protein CASSVASGGAGGYNEQFF.

The chain uses TRBV25-1 and TRBJ2-7; tentative D call: TRBD1 (5 bases). CDR3 size: 11 residues. Trimming took off 6 bases at V and 4 bases at J, with 7 bases between the two ends. Germline values: CDR1 MGHDK, CDR2 SYGVNS. CDR3 amino acids: CASSRVYEQYF. Written as DNA, the CDR3 is TGTGCCAGCAGCAGGGTTTACGAGCAGTACTTC.

J is TRBJ1-2 and V is TRBV7-9; D is unresolved. CDR3 size: 13 residues. Germline CDR1 is SEHNR and CDR2 is FQNEAQ (reference sequence). V was shortened by 5 bases and J by 4 bases, with 11 bases between the two germline ends. This CDR3 reads CASSPRHAYGYTF. Here the CDR3 DNA reads TGTGCCAGCAGCCCCAGACACGCCTATGGCTACACCTTC.

This rearrangement joins TRBV19 to TRBJ1-5; the D is unclear. CDR3 length: 14 amino acids. Trimming shortened V by 5 bases and J by 3 bases, and 11 bases separated the two germline ends. Germline-derived CDR1 and CDR2 are LNHDA and SQIVND (reference sequence). CDR3 coding DNA: TGTGCCAGTAGTGGAGGCAGAAACAATCAGCCCCAGCATTTT. It codes for CASSGGRNNQPQHF.

The chain joins TRBV11-3 to TRBJ2-1; D perhaps matches TRBD1 (5 bases). CDR1 and CDR2 (germline): SGHNT, YENEEA. Trimming left V 3 bases short and J 8 bases short, with 14 bases between. The CDR3 runs 14 residues. DNA of the CDR3: TGTGCCAGCAGCTTGACCAGGGTGTCGCATGAGCAGTTCTTC. This gives the protein CASSLTRVSHEQFF.

J is TRBJ2-5 and V is TRBV5-1; 7 bases are a match to TRBD1. This CDR3 comprises 15 residues. Germline CDR1 SGHRS, CDR2 YFSETQ. Trimming at V came to 3 bases and at J to 3 bases, leaving 8 bases not matched to a gene. The CDR3 DNA reads as TGCGCCAGCAGCTGGCAGGGGGTTAAGGAAGAGACCCAGTACTTC. Its translation: CASSWQGVKEETQYF.

This clone has just one count. J is TRBJ1-4 and V is TRBV6-5, with D hard to call. The CDR3 spans 13 residues. V was pared by 6 bases and J by 7 bases, with 12 bases between. Germline CDR1 reads MNHEY; CDR2 reads SVGAGI. The CDR3 DNA is TGTGCCAGCAGGCGGTTTCCTGGTGAAAAACTGTTTTTT. Amino acid sequence: CASRRFPGEKLFF.

The chain joins TRBV11-1 to TRBJ2-3; 16 nucleotides match TRBD2. Germline lookup yields CDR1 SGHAT and CDR2 FQDESV (reference sequence). The CDR3 has 17 residues. V was clipped by 4 bases and J by 5 bases; unmatched bases: 6. CDR3 amino acids: CASSSGLAGGLGDTQYF. CDR3 DNA sequence: TGTGCCAGCAGCTCGGGACTAGCGGGGGGGCTGGGAGATACGCAGTATTTT.

V is TRBV7-9 and J is TRBJ2-7, with TRBD2 matching over 7 bases. V shed 1 base and J 6 bases; nucleotides not matched to a gene: 9. The germline CDR1 and CDR2 sequences are SEHNR and FQNEAQ (reference sequence). This CDR3 contains 15 residues. CDR3 protein: CASSLELALPLEQYF. DNA for the CDR3: TGTGCCAGCAGCTTAGAACTAGCGCTCCCCCTCGAGCAGTACTTC.